This T cell receptor (beta chain) originates from a study of cytomegalovirus exposure and HLA in healthy donors. Comments on this clone: Its antigen is not identified.

General study results and limits: Some public TCRs appeared in many individuals, while most sequences were rare. Diagnosis of cytomegalovirus status made by the classifier reportedly showed high specificity and sensitivity.

Clones were read by immunoSEQ multiplex PCR, and TCRdb kept only the in-frame ones, dropping some. This table has 100,000 or so clones, approximately 90% appearing once. The receptor comes from a woman aged 30 to 39 in good health and CMV-seronegative. Sequencing was carried out using PBMCs.

The CDR3 is CASNRDRDYEQYF. The CDR3 DNA reads as TGTGCCAGCAACCGGGACAGGGATTACGAGCAGTACTTC. The chain combines TRBV2 with TRBJ2-7; 9 bases align to TRBD1. Germline values: CDR1 SNHLY, CDR2 FYNNEI. The CDR3 loop spans 13 amino acids. Trimming at V came to 7 bases and at J to 4 bases, leaving 5 bases not matched to a gene. The variable domain in full, with the rest retrieved from reference TRBV2 and TRBJ2-7, is EPEVTQTPSHQVTQMGQEVILRCVPISNHLYFYWYRQILGQKVEFLVSFYNNEISEKSEIFDDQFSVERPDGSNFTLKIRSTKLEDSAMYFCASNRDRDYEQYFGPGTRLTVT.